One and the same sample provided the 10 T cell receptor beta chains below, sequenced in a study of cytomegalovirus exposure and HLA in healthy donors. Profiling relied on immunoSEQ multiplex PCR, and the TCRdb table lists in-frame clones only, not all of them. The sample shows fewer than 85,000 clones, 94% of them seen only once. Sequenced sample: PBMCs. Every receptor here comes from a young woman in good health and CMV-seronegative.

The chain is built from TRBV4-1 and TRBJ1-5; D ambiguous. This CDR3 is built from 13 residues. Trimming took off 3 bases at V and 5 bases at J, with 8 bases between the two ends. Looked up from germline, CDR1 is MGHRA and CDR2 is YSYEKL. CDR3 region: CASSQRVDQPQHF. In DNA form, the CDR3 reads TGCGCCAGCAGCCAGAGGGTAGATCAGCCCCAGCATTTT.

The rearrangement joins TRBV7-8 to TRBJ2-7, with a possible D match to TRBD1 (6 bases). V lost 3 bases to trimming and J lost 1 base, with 13 bases between them. The germline V gene encodes CDR1 SGHVS and CDR2 FQNEAQ. The CDR3 is 15 amino acids. The CDR3 reads CASSFSGDPSYEQYF. In DNA, the CDR3 is TGTGCCAGCAGCTTTTCAGGGGATCCATCCTACGAGCAGTACTTC.

The chain employs TRBV30 and TRBJ1-6, with TRBD1 matching 7 bases. This CDR3 has 16 amino acids. Germline trimming cut 0 bases from V and 11 bases from J; bases unmatched to any gene: 13. Germline lookup yields CDR1 GTSNPN and CDR2 SVGIG (reference sequence). The CDR3 bases are TGTGCCTGGAGTGTACAATGGGGGACAGTCGGGACACCCCTCCACTTT. Translating gives CAWSVQWGTVGTPLHF.

The CDR3 reads CASSRGHLNTEAFF. The CDR3, as DNA: TGTGCCAGCAGCAGAGGACACTTAAACACTGAAGCTTTCTTT. V and J are TRBV7-6 and TRBJ1-1; a possible D gene is TRBD1 (5 bases). The germline V gene has CDR1 SGHVS and CDR2 FNYEAQ. Trimming removed 5 bases at V and 2 bases at J, with 12 bases between. The CDR3 spans 14 residues.

This chain links TRBV7-9 with TRBJ2-1, with 12 nucleotides matching TRBD1. CDR1 and CDR2 (germline): SEHNR, FQNEAQ (reference sequence). The junction had 7 bases not matched to a gene; V was cut back by 1 base and J by 15 bases. This CDR3 region has 14 residues. In DNA form, the CDR3 reads TGTGCCAGCAGCTTAGATCCCGGGACAGGGGGCGGGTTCTTC. This codes for CASSLDPGTGGGFF.

The chain is built from TRBV5-1 and TRBJ2-4; the D gene is possibly TRBD2 (5 bases). This CDR3 has 15 amino acids. CDR1 is SGHRS and CDR2 is YFSETQ in the germline V gene. The ends were cut back, 5 bases at V and 0 bases at J, with 12 bases in the middle. The CDR3 loop reads CASSPDGVAKNIQYF. The CDR3 region has the DNA TGCGCCAGCAGTCCGGACGGGGTAGCCAAAAACATTCAGTACTTC.

The chain combines TRBV19 with TRBJ2-2; 9 bases match TRBD1. The CDR3 covers 17 residues. After removal of 3 bases from V and 5 bases from J, the junction contained 10 bases not matched to a gene. Germline CDR1 LNHDA, CDR2 SQIVND (reference sequence). The CDR3 loop is CASSISSGTGLTGELFF. The CDR3 DNA reads as TGTGCCAGTAGTATTTCCTCCGGGACAGGGCTAACCGGGGAGCTGTTTTTT.

The rearrangement uses TRBV5-6 and TRBJ2-1; 9 nucleotides align to TRBD1. The CDR3 totals 16 residues. Germline CDR1 reads SGHDT; CDR2 reads YYEEEE. V trimming: 4 bases; J trimming: 7 bases; junction bases outside the gene matches: 12. The DNA of the CDR3 is TGTGCCAGCAGCCGGCCGGGACAGGGTAGTGGGAATGAGCAGTTCTTC. It codes for CASSRPGQGSGNEQFF.

V usage is TRBV7-6 and J usage is TRBJ2-1; 8 bases are shared with TRBD2. Trimming cost V 5 bases and J 4 bases; bases outside gene matches: 4. The CDR3 is 14 residues long. Germline V gene lookup returns CDR1 SGHVS and CDR2 FNYEAQ. CDR3 DNA: TGTGCCAGCAGCCCGGGGGGGCTGTACAATGAGCAGTTCTTC. Protein: CASSPGGLYNEQFF.

The chain uses TRBV5-1 and TRBJ2-7; possible D gene TRBD2, 5 bases. The CDR3 extends over 13 amino acids. V shed 5 bases and J shed 2 bases, with 11 bases lying between them. Per the germline V gene, CDR1 is SGHRS and CDR2 is YFSETQ. CDR3 sequence reads: CASRLDGTYEQYF. CDR3 sequence (DNA): TGCGCCAGCAGACTCGACGGGACCTACGAGCAGTACTTC.